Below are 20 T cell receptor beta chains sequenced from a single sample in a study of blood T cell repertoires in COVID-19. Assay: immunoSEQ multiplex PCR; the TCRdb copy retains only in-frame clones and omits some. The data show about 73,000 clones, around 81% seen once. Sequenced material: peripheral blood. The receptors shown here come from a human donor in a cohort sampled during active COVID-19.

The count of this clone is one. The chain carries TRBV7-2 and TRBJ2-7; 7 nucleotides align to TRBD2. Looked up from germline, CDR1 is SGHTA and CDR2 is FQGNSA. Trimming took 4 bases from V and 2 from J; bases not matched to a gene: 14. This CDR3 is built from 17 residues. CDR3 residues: CASSSASGAGVAYEQYF. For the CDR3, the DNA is TGTGCCAGCAGCTCGGCCTCAGGTGCGGGGGTTGCCTACGAGCAGTACTTC.

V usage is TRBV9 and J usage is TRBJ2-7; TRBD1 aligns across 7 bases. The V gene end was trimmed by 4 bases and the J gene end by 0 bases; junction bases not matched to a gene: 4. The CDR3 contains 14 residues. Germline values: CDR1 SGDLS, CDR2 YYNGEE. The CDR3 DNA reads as TGTGCCAGCAGCACCGGGGACAGCTCCTACGAGCAGTACTTC. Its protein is CASSTGDSSYEQYF.

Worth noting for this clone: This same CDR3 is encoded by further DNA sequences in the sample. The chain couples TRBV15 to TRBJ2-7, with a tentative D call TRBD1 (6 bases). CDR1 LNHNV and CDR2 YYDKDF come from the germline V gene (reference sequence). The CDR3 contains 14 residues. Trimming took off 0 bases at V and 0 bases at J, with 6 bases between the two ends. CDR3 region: CATSRDRGSYEQYF. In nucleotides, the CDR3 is TGTGCCACCAGCAGAGACAGGGGCTCCTACGAGCAGTACTTC.

In DNA, the CDR3 is TGCGCCAGCAGCCCGGAAGGGGGGGAAGAAAAACTGTTTTTT. The encoded protein is CASSPEGGEEKLFF. The V and J genes are TRBV5-1 and TRBJ1-4, with a weak D call TRBD1 (6 bases). Trimming removed 4 bases at V and 8 bases at J, with 15 bases between. CDR1 SGHRS and CDR2 YFSETQ come from the germline V gene. CDR3 size: 14 residues.

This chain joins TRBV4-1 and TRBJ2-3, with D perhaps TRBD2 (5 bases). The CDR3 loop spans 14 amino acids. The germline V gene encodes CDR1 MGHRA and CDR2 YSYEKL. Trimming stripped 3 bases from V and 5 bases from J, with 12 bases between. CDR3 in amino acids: CASSHSVGGDTQYF. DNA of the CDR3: TGCGCCAGCAGCCACAGCGTAGGAGGAGATACGCAGTATTTT.

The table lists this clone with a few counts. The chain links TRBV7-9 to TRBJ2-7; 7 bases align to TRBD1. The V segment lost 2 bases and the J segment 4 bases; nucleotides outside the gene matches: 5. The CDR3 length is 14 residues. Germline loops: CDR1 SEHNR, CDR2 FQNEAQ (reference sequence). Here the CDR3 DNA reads TGTGCCAGCAGCTTATCGGGACAGCTTTACGAGCAGTACTTC. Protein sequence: CASSLSGQLYEQYF.

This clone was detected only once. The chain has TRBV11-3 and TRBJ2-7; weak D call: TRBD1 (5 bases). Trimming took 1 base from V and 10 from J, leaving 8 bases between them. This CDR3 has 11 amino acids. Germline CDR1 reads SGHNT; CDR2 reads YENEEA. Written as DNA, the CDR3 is TGTGCCAGCAGCTTAGCCAGGGAACAGTACTTC. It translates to CASSLAREQYF. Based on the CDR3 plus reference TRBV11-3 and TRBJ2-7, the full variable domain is EAGVVQSPRYKIIEKKQPVAFWCNPISGHNTLYWYLQNLGQGPELLIRYENEEAVDDSQLPKDRFSAERLKGVDSTLKIQPAELGDSAVYLCASSLAREQYFGPGTRLTVT.

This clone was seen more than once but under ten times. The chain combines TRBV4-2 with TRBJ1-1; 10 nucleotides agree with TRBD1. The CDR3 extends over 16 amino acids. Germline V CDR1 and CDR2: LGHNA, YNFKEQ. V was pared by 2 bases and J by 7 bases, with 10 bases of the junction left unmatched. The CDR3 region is CASSQRPNWDRGEAFF. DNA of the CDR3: TGTGCCAGCAGCCAACGGCCCAACTGGGACAGGGGTGAAGCTTTCTTT.

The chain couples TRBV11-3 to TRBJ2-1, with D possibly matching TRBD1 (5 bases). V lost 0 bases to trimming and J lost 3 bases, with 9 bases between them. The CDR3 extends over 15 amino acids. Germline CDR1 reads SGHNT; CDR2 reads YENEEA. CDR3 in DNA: TGTGCCAGCAGCTTAGAGCAGGGAAACTACAATGAGCAGTTCTTC. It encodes CASSLEQGNYNEQFF.

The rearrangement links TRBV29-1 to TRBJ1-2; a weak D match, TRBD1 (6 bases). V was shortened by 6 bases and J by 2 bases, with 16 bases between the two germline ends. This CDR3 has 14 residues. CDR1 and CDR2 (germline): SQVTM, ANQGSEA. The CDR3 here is CSVKVGGRNYGYTF. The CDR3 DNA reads TGCAGCGTAAAGGTGGGGGGGCGAAACTATGGCTACACCTTC.

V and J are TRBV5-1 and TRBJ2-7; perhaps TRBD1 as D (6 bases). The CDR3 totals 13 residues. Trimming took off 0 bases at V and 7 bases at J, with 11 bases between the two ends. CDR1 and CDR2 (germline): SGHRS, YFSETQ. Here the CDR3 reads CASSLARGNEQYF. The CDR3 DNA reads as TGCGCCAGCAGCTTGGCCAGGGGAAATGAGCAGTACTTC.

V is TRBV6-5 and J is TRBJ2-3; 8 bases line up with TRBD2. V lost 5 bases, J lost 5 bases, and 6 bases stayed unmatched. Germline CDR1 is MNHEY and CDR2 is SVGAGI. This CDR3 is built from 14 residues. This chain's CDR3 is CASSTGGPEDTQYF. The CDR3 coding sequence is TGTGCCAGCAGTACGGGGGGGCCCGAAGATACGCAGTATTTT.

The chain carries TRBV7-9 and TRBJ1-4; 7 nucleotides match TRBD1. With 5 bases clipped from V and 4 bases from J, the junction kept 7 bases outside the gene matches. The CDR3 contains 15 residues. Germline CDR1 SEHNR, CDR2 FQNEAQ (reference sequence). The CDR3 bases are TGTGCCAGCAGCACCCAGGGACAGAATAATGAAAAACTGTTTTTT. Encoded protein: CASSTQGQNNEKLFF.

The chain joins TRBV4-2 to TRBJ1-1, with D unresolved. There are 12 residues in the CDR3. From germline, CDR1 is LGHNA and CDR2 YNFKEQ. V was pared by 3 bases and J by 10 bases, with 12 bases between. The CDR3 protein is CASSHDPGGAFF. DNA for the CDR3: TGTGCCAGCAGCCATGATCCCGGAGGAGCTTTCTTT.

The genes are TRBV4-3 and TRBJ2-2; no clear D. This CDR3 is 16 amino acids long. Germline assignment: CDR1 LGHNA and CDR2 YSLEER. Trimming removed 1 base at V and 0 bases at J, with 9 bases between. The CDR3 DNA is TGCGCCAGCAGCCAAGCCGCGACTGCGAACACCGGGGAGCTGTTTTTT. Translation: CASSQAATANTGELFF.

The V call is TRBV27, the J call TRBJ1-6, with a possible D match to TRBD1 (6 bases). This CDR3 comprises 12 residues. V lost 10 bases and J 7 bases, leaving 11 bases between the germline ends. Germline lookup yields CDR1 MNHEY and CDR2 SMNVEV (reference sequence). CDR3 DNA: TGTGCCACCTCCGACAGGAATTCACCCCTCCACTTT. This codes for CATSDRNSPLHF.

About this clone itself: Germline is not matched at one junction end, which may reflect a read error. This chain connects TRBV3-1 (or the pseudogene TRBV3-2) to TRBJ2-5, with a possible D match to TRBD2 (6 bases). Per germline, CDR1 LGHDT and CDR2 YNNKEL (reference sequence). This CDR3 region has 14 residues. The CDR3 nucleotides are TGTGCCAGCAGCCAGGAAGGGATGGGGTTAGGAGGGCACTTC. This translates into CASSQEGMGLGGHF.

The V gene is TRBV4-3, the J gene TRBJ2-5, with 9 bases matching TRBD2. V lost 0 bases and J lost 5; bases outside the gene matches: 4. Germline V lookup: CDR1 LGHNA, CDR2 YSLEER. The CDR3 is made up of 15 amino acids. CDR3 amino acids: CASSQEEAGGETQYF. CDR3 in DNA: TGCGCCAGCAGCCAAGAAGAGGCGGGGGGGGAGACCCAGTACTTC.

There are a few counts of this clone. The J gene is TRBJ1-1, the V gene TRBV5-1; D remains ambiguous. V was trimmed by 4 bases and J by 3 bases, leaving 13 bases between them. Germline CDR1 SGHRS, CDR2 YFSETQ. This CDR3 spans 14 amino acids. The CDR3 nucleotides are TGCGCCAGCAGCGGTGCCCCTGAGTACACTGAAGCTTTCTTT. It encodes CASSGAPEYTEAFF.

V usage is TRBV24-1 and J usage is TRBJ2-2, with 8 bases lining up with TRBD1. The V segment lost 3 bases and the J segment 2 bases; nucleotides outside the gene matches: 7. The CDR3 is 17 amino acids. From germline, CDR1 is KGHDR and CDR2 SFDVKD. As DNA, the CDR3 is TGTGCCACCAGTGATCCGACGACAGGGGCAAACACCGGGGAGCTGTTTTTT. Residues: CATSDPTTGANTGELFF.